Following are 14 T cell receptor beta chains from one sample sequenced in a study of PD-L1 blockade in urothelial cancer. Method: immunoSEQ multiplex PCR; TCRdb's copy keeps in-frame clones and lacks some. Of some 53,000 clones listed, 70% to 85% are singletons. The source was PBMCs, collected around atezolizumab (anti-PD-L1) treatment. These receptors were obtained from a man in his 70s with urothelial cancer.

This chain joins TRBV19 and TRBJ1-6; D is undetermined. Trimming removed 5 bases at V and 7 bases at J, with 15 bases between. Germline V CDR1 and CDR2: LNHDA, SQIVND (reference sequence). The CDR3 runs 15 residues. The CDR3 DNA reads as TGTGCCAGTAGTCTCGCGGGAGGGAAAAATTCACCCCTCCACTTT. Its translation is CASSLAGGKNSPLHF. Based on the CDR3 plus reference TRBV19 and TRBJ1-6, the full variable domain is DGGITQSPKYLFRKEGQNVTLSCEQNLNHDAMYWYRQDPGQGLRLIYYSQIVNDFQKGDIAEGYSVSREKKESFPLTVTSAQKNPTAFYLCASSLAGGKNSPLHFGNGTRLTVT.

Only one count was recorded for this clone. The chain couples TRBV29-1 to TRBJ2-7, with D perhaps matching TRBD2 (7 bases). V was pared by 4 bases and J by 3 bases, with 10 bases between. The CDR3 contains 12 residues. Germline V lookup: CDR1 SQVTM, CDR2 ANQGSEA. The CDR3 spells CSVVGGGYEQYF. The CDR3 nucleotides read TGCAGCGTTGTGGGAGGGGGCTACGAGCAGTACTTC.

The V call is TRBV4-3, the J call TRBJ2-3, with 10 bases fitting TRBD2. The germline gives CDR1 LGHNA, CDR2 YSLEER. The ends lost 2 bases at V and 3 bases at J; junction bases unmatched: 2. CDR3 length: 15 residues. CDR3 amino acids: CASSQSGRVTDTQYF. CDR3 DNA: TGCGCCAGCAGCCAAAGCGGGAGGGTGACAGATACGCAGTATTTT.

V is TRBV7-3 and J is TRBJ2-3, with 7 bases lining up with TRBD2. V shed 5 bases, J shed 2 bases, and the junction held 7 bases outside the gene matches. CDR1 and CDR2 from the germline V gene are SGHTA and FQGTGA. The CDR3 spans 15 residues. CDR3 bases: TGTGCCAGCAGCCACGTGACTAGCTCCACAGATACGCAGTATTTT. This sequence encodes CASSHVTSSTDTQYF.

The rearrangement links TRBV10-2 to TRBJ2-3, with a weak D call TRBD2 (5 bases). The CDR3 sequence is 14 residues long. Germline lookup yields CDR1 WSHSY and CDR2 SAAADI. The V end was cut by 2 bases, the J end by 0 bases, with 6 bases between. The CDR3 region has the DNA TGCGCCAGCAGTGAGAGAGGGAGCACAGATACGCAGTATTTT. Translated, it gives CASSERGSTDTQYF.

This clone appeared a single time. The gene calls are TRBV28 and TRBJ1-3; D gene ambiguous. CDR3 length: 12 residues. CDR1 and CDR2 from the germline V gene are MDHEN and SYDVKM. Trimming pared 6 bases from V and 4 bases from J, leaving 7 bases between. The CDR3 nucleotides are TGTGCCAGCAGCTCACAGGGAAACACCATATATTTT. Residues: CASSSQGNTIYF.

The chain recombines TRBV11-2 with TRBJ1-5, with 8 bases fitting TRBD1. CDR1 is SGHAT and CDR2 is FQNNGV in the germline V gene. Trimming removed 4 bases from V and 3 bases from J; junction bases left unmatched: 5. The CDR3 loop spans 15 amino acids. CDR3 protein: CASSSGQGNNQPQHF. CDR3 coding DNA: TGTGCCAGCAGCTCTGGACAGGGAAACAATCAGCCCCAGCATTTT.

This clone was seen just once. V is TRBV11-2 and J is TRBJ1-1; 8 nucleotides line up with TRBD1. CDR3 size: 13 residues. CDR1 and CDR2 from the germline V gene are SGHAT and FQNNGV. V lost 5 bases and J lost 4; bases outside the gene matches: 3. The CDR3 nucleotides read TGTGCCAGCAGCCATACAGGGGGCACTGAAGCTTTCTTT. Translated: CASSHTGGTEAFF.

The J gene is TRBJ1-1, the V gene TRBV7-9; a weak D match, TRBD1 (6 bases). V dropped 2 bases and J dropped 2 bases, with 18 bases sitting between them. The CDR3 has 17 residues. Germline assignment: CDR1 SEHNR and CDR2 FQNEAQ (reference sequence). The CDR3 here is CASSLRGGSRRNTEAFF. CDR3 nucleotides: TGTGCCAGCAGCTTAAGGGGGGGGTCCCGACGAAACACTGAAGCTTTCTTT.

This clone was observed once. The rearrangement uses TRBV10-3 and TRBJ1-1; D unclear. The CDR3 is 12 amino acids. Per germline, CDR1 ENHRY and CDR2 SYGVKD. With 4 bases removed from V and 0 bases from J, the gap between germline ends came to 3 bases. The CDR3 DNA follows: TGTGCCATCAGTGCCATGAACACTGAAGCTTTCTTT. It specifies CAISAMNTEAFF.

This clone was seen once. This chain joins TRBV5-6 and TRBJ1-1, with D possibly TRBD1 on 6 matching bases. Trimming cost V 4 bases and J 4 bases, with 14 bases left between them. Germline lookup yields CDR1 SGHDT and CDR2 YYEEEE. This CDR3 has 14 amino acids. CDR3 sequence (DNA): TGTGCCAGCAGCGAGCAGGGGTTGGGCACTGAAGCTTTCTTT. Translation gives CASSEQGLGTEAFF.

This chain connects TRBV5-1 to TRBJ2-7; tentative D call: TRBD1 (6 bases). V was shortened by 1 base and J by 7 bases, with 15 bases between the two germline ends. CDR3 length: 14 amino acids. Germline V gives CDR1 SGHRS, CDR2 YFSETQ. The CDR3 sequence: CASSLKGEGGEQYF. The CDR3 coding sequence is TGCGCCAGCAGCTTGAAGGGGGAAGGAGGAGAGCAGTACTTC.

The V and J genes are TRBV27 and TRBJ2-7, with TRBD2 as a possible D gene (7 bases). The CDR3 loop spans 13 amino acids. From germline, CDR1 is MNHEY and CDR2 SMNVEV (reference sequence). V lost 11 bases and J lost 3, with 17 bases in between. CDR3 region: CASRGGTHYEQYF. Here the CDR3 DNA reads TGTGCCTCTAGGGGGGGAACTCACTACGAGCAGTACTTC.

In its sample, this clone was seen a few times. V and J are TRBV21-1 and TRBJ2-7; the table's D gene call, TRBD2, was not cross checked with the DNA. TRBV21-1 constitutes a pseudogene. This CDR3 region has 18 residues. This CDR3 is CASTGLAAWRTSSYEQYF. DNA for the CDR3: TGTGCCAGCACGGGACTAGCGGCCTGGAGAACCAGCTCCTACGAGCAGTACTTC.